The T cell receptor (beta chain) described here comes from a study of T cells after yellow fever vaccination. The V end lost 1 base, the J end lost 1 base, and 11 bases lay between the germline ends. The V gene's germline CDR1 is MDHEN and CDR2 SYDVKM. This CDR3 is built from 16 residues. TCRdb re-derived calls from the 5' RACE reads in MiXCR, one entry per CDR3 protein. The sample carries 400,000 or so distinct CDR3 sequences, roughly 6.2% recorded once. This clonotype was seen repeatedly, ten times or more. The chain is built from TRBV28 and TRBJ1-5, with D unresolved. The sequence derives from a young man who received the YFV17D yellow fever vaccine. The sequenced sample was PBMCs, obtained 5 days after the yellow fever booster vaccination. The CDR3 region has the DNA TGTGCCAGCAGTTTATTTGGGATGCGGAGCAATCAGCCCCAGCATTTT. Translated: CASSLFGMRSNQPQHF. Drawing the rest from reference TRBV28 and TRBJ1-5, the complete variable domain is DVKVTQSSRYLVKRTGEKVFLECVQDMDHENMFWYRQDPGLGLRLIYFSYDVKMKEKGDIPEGYSVSREKKERFSLILESASTNQTSMYLCASSLFGMRSNQPQHFGDGTRLSIL.